This passage covers 20 T cell receptor beta chains from one sample sequenced in a study of identical twins. TCRdb re-called the 5' RACE reads with MiXCR, one entry per CDR3 protein. The sample has fewer than 900,000 distinct CDR3 sequences, roughly 20% seen once. A further study also used this sample, focusing on T cells expressing NK-cell markers.

The sample taken for sequencing was PBMCs. Receptors were obtained from a woman younger than 35 in good health.

This clonotype was seen more than once but under ten times. The chain couples TRBV12-3 or TRBV12-4 to TRBJ1-2, with D hard to call. The CDR3 covers 13 residues. Trimming left V 10 bases short and J 8 bases short, with 20 bases between. This chain's CDR3 is CAIGLRGRSGYTF. The CDR3 coding sequence is TGTGCCATCGGTCTCCGGGGAAGGAGCGGCTACACCTTC.

The J gene is TRBJ2-1, the V gene TRBV12-5; 9 bases agree with TRBD1. The J segment lost 15 bases and the V segment lost 4 bases, leaving 7 bases of the junction unmatched. The CDR3 totals 12 residues. Germline V gene sequence: CDR1 LGHNT, CDR2 FRNRAP. The CDR3: CASGSDRGPRFF. The CDR3 nucleotides are TGTGCTAGTGGTTCGGACAGGGGCCCTAGGTTCTTC.

V gene TRBV18 combines with J gene TRBJ2-7, with D perhaps matching TRBD1 (6 bases). Trimming stripped 2 bases from V and 2 bases from J, with 13 bases between. Germline V gene sequence: CDR1 KGHSH, CDR2 LQKENI. The CDR3 sequence is 15 residues long. The CDR3 protein is CASSPGLGAAYEQYF. As DNA, the CDR3 is TGTGCCAGCTCACCAGGTCTGGGGGCGGCCTACGAGCAGTACTTC.

This sequence joins TRBV12-3 or TRBV12-4 and TRBJ1-1; a possible D gene is TRBD1 (6 bases). Trimming pared 3 bases from V and 6 bases from J, leaving 11 bases between. This CDR3 contains 13 residues. CDR3 residues: CASSLGATPEAFF. CDR3 in DNA: TGTGCCAGCAGTTTGGGGGCGACCCCTGAAGCTTTCTTT.

Ten or more counts support this clonotype. The chain employs TRBV7-9 and TRBJ1-1, with D perhaps matching TRBD1 (6 bases). The CDR3 totals 15 residues. V shed 3 bases and J shed 4 bases, with 15 bases lying between them. Germline V CDR1 and CDR2: SEHNR, FQNEAQ (reference sequence). The chain's CDR3 is CASSFATGLVTEAFF. In DNA form, the CDR3 reads TGTGCCAGCAGCTTTGCCACAGGGTTGGTCACTGAAGCTTTCTTT.

This clonotype was observed many times. The chain has TRBV6-5 and TRBJ1-6, with D unresolved. Germline CDR1 is MNHEY and CDR2 is SVGAGI. The CDR3 has 13 amino acids. V was clipped by 0 bases and J by 6 bases, with 3 bases between them. The CDR3 reads CASSYSANSPLHF. The DNA of the CDR3 is TGTGCCAGCAGTTACTCCGCTAATTCACCCCTCCACTTT.

This clonotype was seen a few times. The chain couples TRBV7-9 to TRBJ1-1, with D unclear. V lost 5 bases and J 10 bases, leaving 5 bases between the germline ends. This CDR3 has 9 amino acids. Germline V lookup: CDR1 SEHNR, CDR2 FQNEAQ (reference sequence). DNA for the CDR3: TGTGCCAGCAGCCAGAGAGCTTTCTTT. Its translation is CASSQRAFF.

J is TRBJ2-7 and V is TRBV5-1, with 12 positions matching TRBD2. Germline assignment: CDR1 SGHRS and CDR2 YFSETQ. The length of the CDR3 is 16 residues. The J segment lost 1 base and the V segment lost 2 bases, leaving 4 bases of the junction unmatched. The CDR3 DNA follows: TGCGCCAGCAGCTTACCAACTAGCGGGAGGTCCTACGAGCAGTACTTC. This translates into CASSLPTSGRSYEQYF.

This clonotype turned up a few times. The chain is built from TRBV6-5 and TRBJ2-3; D is unresolved. The CDR3 contains 14 residues. Per the germline V gene, CDR1 is MNHEY and CDR2 is SVGAGI. V lost 0 bases, J lost 6 bases, and 10 bases lay in between. CDR3: CASSYSMVTDTQYF. CDR3 coding DNA: TGTGCCAGCAGTTACTCCATGGTTACGGATACGCAGTATTTT.

This clonotype was counted between two and nine times. V is TRBV6-2 or TRBV6-3 and J is TRBJ2-5; D unresolved. There are 14 residues in the CDR3. Trimming took 7 bases from V and 2 from J, leaving 14 bases between them. Germline V gene data show CDR1 as MNHEY and CDR2 as SVGEGT. The CDR3 nucleotides read TGTGCCAGCAACCCTCTGCGGTATCAAGAGACCCAGTACTTC. Translating gives CASNPLRYQETQYF.

This clonotype was counted between two and nine times. The chain employs TRBV20-1 and TRBJ2-3; 8 nucleotides match TRBD2. J lost 2 bases, V lost 6 bases, and 7 bases had no gene match. This CDR3 is 14 amino acids long. Germline values: CDR1 DFQATT, CDR2 SNEGSKA (reference sequence). The chain's CDR3 is CSAQSSGDTDTQYF. CDR3 nucleotides: TGCAGTGCACAGAGTAGCGGGGACACAGATACGCAGTATTTT.

This clonotype was picked up many times. The chain carries TRBV12-3 or TRBV12-4 and TRBJ2-3, with TRBD2 matching over 7 bases. The CDR3 sequence is 14 residues long. V lost 3 bases and J lost 4; bases outside the gene matches: 4. The CDR3 bases are TGTGCCAGCAGTTTGGCGGGAGCATCAGATACGCAGTATTTT. The encoded protein is CASSLAGASDTQYF.

This clonotype was counted between two and nine times. This rearrangement joins TRBV5-1 to TRBJ2-2; D not resolved. CDR3 length equals 15 residues. V lost 0 bases to trimming and J lost 6 bases, with 12 bases between them. Germline V gene sequence: CDR1 SGHRS, CDR2 YFSETQ. CDR3 nucleotide sequence: TGCGCCAGCAGCTTGGGTTGGGCAGACTCCGGGGAGCTGTTTTTT. As protein: CASSLGWADSGELFF.

CDR3 sequence: CAISAGRGGGEQFF. The DNA for the CDR3 is TGTGCCATCAGTGCCGGGAGAGGGGGCGGCGAGCAGTTCTTC. This chain connects TRBV10-3 to TRBJ2-1, with TRBD1 as a possible D gene (7 bases). Trimming removed 4 bases from V and 10 bases from J, with 17 bases in between. CDR1 and CDR2 (germline): ENHRY, SYGVKD. The CDR3 spans 14 residues.

The CDR3: CASSPLWDEQFF. The CDR3 DNA is TGTGCCAGCAGTCCTCTGTGGGATGAGCAGTTCTTC. The chain couples TRBV11-2 to TRBJ2-1; D is unclear. The CDR3 sequence is 12 residues long. The germline V gene has CDR1 SGHAT and CDR2 FQNNGV. Trimming removed 6 bases at V and 8 bases at J, with 11 bases between. The whole variable domain, remainder taken from reference TRBV11-2 and TRBJ2-1, is EAGVAQSPRYKIIEKRQSVAFWCNPISGHATLYWYQQILGQGPKLLIQFQNNGVVDDSQLPKDRFSAERLKGVDSTLKIQPAKLEDSAVYLCASSPLWDEQFFGPGTRLTVL.

This chain links TRBV2 with TRBJ1-1; 9 bases line up with TRBD1. Trimming at V came to 5 bases and at J to 1 base, leaving 5 bases not matched to a gene. This CDR3 spans 15 amino acids. Germline CDR1 reads SNHLY; CDR2 reads FYNNEI. CDR3 loop: CASSRDRVRNTEAFF. In DNA form, the CDR3 reads TGTGCCAGCAGTCGGGACAGGGTCCGGAACACTGAAGCTTTCTTT.

There are a few counts of this clonotype. The V call is TRBV29-1, the J call TRBJ2-1; TRBD2 aligns across 10 bases. J gave up 7 bases and V 7 bases, and 13 bases lay outside the gene matches. This CDR3 comprises 15 residues. Germline V gives CDR1 SQVTM, CDR2 ANQGSEA. The CDR3 sequence: CSGRAGGKVGNEQFF. The DNA of the CDR3 is TGCAGCGGCCGAGCGGGAGGGAAGGTTGGGAATGAGCAGTTCTTC.

This clonotype has more than one count but fewer than ten. The chain employs TRBV12-3 or TRBV12-4 and TRBJ2-5, with no clear D. Trimming shortened V by 4 bases and J by 5 bases, and 17 bases separated the two germline ends. The CDR3 loop spans 15 amino acids. This CDR3 reads CASSSNPLLWETQYF. The CDR3 nucleotides read TGTGCCAGCAGTTCCAACCCGTTATTATGGGAGACCCAGTACTTC.

This sequence joins TRBV20-1 and TRBJ1-1; the D is unclear. There are 14 residues in the CDR3. V lost 3 bases, J lost 1 base, and 12 bases lay in between. Germline V lookup: CDR1 DFQATT, CDR2 SNEGSKA (reference sequence). The CDR3 loop is CSARLTTQNTEAFF. CDR3 bases: TGCAGTGCTAGGCTTACTACACAGAACACTGAAGCTTTCTTT.

This clonotype was seen only a few times. The chain uses TRBV6-1 and TRBJ2-1; 15 nucleotides line up with TRBD2. The V and J ends lost 8 bases and 7 bases, in that order; junction bases with no gene match: 6. Germline V gives CDR1 MNHNS, CDR2 SASEGT. The length of the CDR3 is 15 residues. CDR3 protein: CASVRTSGRVNEQFF. The DNA for the CDR3 is TGTGCCAGCGTAAGGACTAGCGGGAGGGTTAATGAGCAGTTCTTC.